Listed below are T cell receptor beta chains from one sample, sequenced in a study of blood T cell repertoires in COVID-19. Only in-frame clones appear in the TCRdb table, and some are missing; sequencing was by immunoSEQ multiplex PCR. The table has 300,000 to 450,000 clones, around 87% seen once. The sequencing sample was made of peripheral blood. Source of these receptors: a woman in her sixties with COVID-19, enrolled during active disease. Both conserved end residues are part of each CDR3. The order of the fields is V gene, J gene, D gene, clone size, CDR3 length, CDR3 protein, CDR3 DNA. The D gene is left open where the match is weak. The listing skips clone size in some rows; elsewhere it reads once, few, many or a size class.

TRBV7-3	TRBJ2-5	TRBD1	few	14	CASSTGTGQETQYF	TGTGCCAGCAGCACCGGGACAGGGCAAGAGACCCAGTACTTC
TRBV19	TRBJ2-3	-	-	14	CASSMRTSTDTQYF	TGTGCCAGTAGTATGAGGACTAGCACAGATACGCAGTATTTT
TRBV7-2	TRBJ2-7	TRBD2	once	15	CASSLGTSGVYEQYF	TGTGCCAGCAGCTTAGGGACTAGCGGGGTTTACGAGCAGTACTTC
TRBV18	TRBJ2-3	-	-	13	CASSPPSPDTQYF	TGTGCCAGCTCACCACCGAGCCCAGATACGCAGTATTTT
TRBV7-8	TRBJ2-7	TRBD2	-	16	CASTPRPTGGSYEQYF	TGTGCCAGCACACCCAGACCCACGGGGGGTTCCTACGAGCAGTACTTC
TRBV7-7	TRBJ1-2	-	-	12	CASRPSNYGYTF	TGTGCCAGCAGGCCCAGTAACTATGGCTACACCTTC
TRBV5-1	TRBJ2-7	TRBD1	-	14	CASTQGTGAGEQYF	TGCGCCAGCACCCAAGGGACAGGGGCTGGCGAGCAGTACTTC
TRBV27	TRBJ2-3	TRBD2	-	15	CASSFERGLTDTQYF	TGTGCCAGCAGTTTTGAGCGGGGGCTCACAGATACGCAGTATTTT
TRBV12-3/TRBV12-4	TRBJ1-4	TRBD1	-	13	CASSLTTGEKLFF	TGTGCCAGCAGTTTAACGACAGGGGAGAAACTGTTTTTT
TRBV6-5	TRBJ2-5	TRBD1	once	13	CASIRTGVETQYF	TGTGCCAGCATCCGGACAGGGGTTGAGACCCAGTACTTC
TRBV6-5	TRBJ1-2	-	-	15	CASRRPLSGLYGYTF	TGTGCCAGCAGGCGGCCCTTAAGCGGTCTCTATGGCTACACCTTC
TRBV7-2	TRBJ2-1	-	-	16	CASRPVGGRSYNEQFF	TGTGCCAGCAGACCGGTGGGTGGGAGATCCTACAATGAGCAGTTCTTC
TRBV30	TRBJ2-1	TRBD2	-	12	CAWSVGGGDEFF	TGTGCCTGGAGTGTAGGCGGGGGGGATGAGTTCTTC
TRBV7-9	TRBJ2-7	-	-	15	CASSLVLGAIDEQYF	TGTGCCAGCAGCTTAGTCCTGGGGGCAATCGACGAGCAGTACTTC
TRBV5-1	TRBJ2-1	TRBD2	-	15	CASSPSGAPYNEQFF	TGCGCCAGCAGCCCAAGCGGGGCCCCATACAATGAGCAGTTCTTC
TRBV20-1	TRBJ2-5	-	-	10	CSAARLSQYF	TGCAGTGCCGCTAGGTTATCCCAGTACTTC
TRBV5-8	TRBJ2-7	TRBD1	-	12	CASRPQGDEQYF	TGTGCCAGCAGACCACAGGGGGACGAGCAGTACTTC
TRBV5-5	TRBJ1-2	-	-	16	CASSLESRGLLYGYTF	TGTGCCAGCAGCTTGGAGAGCAGGGGCCTACTCTATGGCTACACCTTC
TRBV7-6	TRBJ2-2	TRBD2	-	17	CASSLEVSGGRTGELFF	TGTGCCAGCAGCTTAGAAGTGAGCGGGGGTAGGACCGGGGAGCTGTTTTTT
TRBV5-1	TRBJ1-2	TRBD1	few	15	CASSQQGLSNYGYTF	TGCGCCAGCAGCCAACAGGGGCTCTCTAACTATGGCTACACCTTC
TRBV6-5	TRBJ1-3	-	-	15	CASTVRGSSGNTIYF	TGTGCCAGCACCGTGAGAGGGTCCTCTGGAAACACCATATATTTT
TRBV27	TRBJ2-7	-	-	13	CASSFLRDTEQYF	TGTGCCAGCAGTTTCCTCCGGGACACTGAGCAGTACTTC
TRBV7-9	TRBJ2-5	TRBD2	-	13	CACSGGASETQYF	TGTGCCTGTAGCGGGGGGGCCTCGGAGACCCAGTACTTC
TRBV25-1	TRBJ2-1	-	-	16	CASSETTGSSYNEQFF	TGTGCCAGCAGTGAAACCACAGGGAGCTCCTACAATGAGCAGTTCTTC
TRBV9	TRBJ1-2	-	-	15	CASSERPDSTYGYTF	TGTGCCAGCAGCGAGAGGCCCGACAGCACCTATGGCTACACCTTC
TRBV2	TRBJ2-4	TRBD2	-	16	CASSGGGALAKNIQYF	TGTGCCAGCAGCGGCGGGGGGGCCCTAGCCAAAAACATTCAGTACTTC
TRBV6-1	TRBJ1-1	-	-	13	CASSDPRGTEAFF	TGTGCCAGCAGTGACCCCAGAGGCACTGAAGCTTTCTTT
TRBV2	TRBJ2-3	-	once	14	CATITGVSSDTQYF	TGTGCCACGATCACGGGGGTGTCTTCAGATACGCAGTATTTT
TRBV11-2	TRBJ2-5	TRBD2	-	16	CASSSWASGGIETQYF	TGTGCCAGCAGCTCGTGGGCTAGCGGGGGGATAGAGACCCAGTACTTC
TRBV24-1	TRBJ2-1	-	-	15	CATSDSLKRDNEQFF	TGTGCCACCAGTGACTCACTAAAGAGGGACAATGAGCAGTTCTTC
TRBV5-1	TRBJ1-1	-	-	16	CASSLMGSSRSTEAFF	TGCGCCAGCAGCTTGATGGGGAGCTCGCGGAGCACTGAAGCTTTCTTT